Below, 17 T cell receptor beta chains from the same sample are listed, as sequenced in a study of blood T cell repertoires in COVID-19. Data came from immunoSEQ multiplex PCR; TCRdb stores just in-frame clones and leaves some out. The sample contains some 22,000 clones, about 89% of which appear only once. The specimen was peripheral blood. Source of these receptors: a man aged 70 or older with COVID-19, enrolled during active disease.

This clone is a singleton in its sample. The rearrangement links TRBV10-3 to TRBJ1-2; 11 bases align to TRBD1. The CDR3 spans 15 residues. V lost 4 bases to trimming and J lost 4 bases; unmatched junction nucleotides: 5. Germline V gives CDR1 ENHRY, CDR2 SYGVKD. Written as DNA, the CDR3 is TGTGCCATCAGTGGATGGGACAGGGGGAGCTATGGCTACACCTTC. Protein product: CAISGWDRGSYGYTF.

V gene TRBV5-1 combines with J gene TRBJ2-5; weak D call: TRBD2 (5 bases). From germline, CDR1 is SGHRS and CDR2 YFSETQ. The germline V and J ends were trimmed by 0 bases and 5 bases, with 11 bases remaining between them. The CDR3 extends over 14 amino acids. The CDR3 DNA follows: TGCGCCAGCAGCTTGGGATCTACGGGGGAGACCCAGTACTTC. Its translation: CASSLGSTGETQYF.

The CDR3 sequence: CASSLQGNTEAFF. CDR3 coding DNA: TGCGCCAGCAGCCTTCAGGGGAACACTGAAGCTTTCTTT. This rearrangement joins TRBV4-1 to TRBJ1-1, with D possibly matching TRBD1 (5 bases). Germline CDR1 is MGHRA and CDR2 is YSYEKL. The CDR3 consists of 13 residues. Trimming cost V 4 bases and J 1 base, with 7 bases left between them.

This clone occurred a few times. The J gene is TRBJ2-5, the V gene TRBV7-9; TRBD1 is a possible D gene (6 bases). This CDR3 is built from 15 residues. V gave up 5 bases and J gave up 3 bases, with 16 bases separating them. The germline V gene encodes CDR1 SEHNR and CDR2 FQNEAQ (reference sequence). CDR3 sequence: CASSLRRDTEETQYF. CDR3 coding DNA: TGTGCCAGCAGCCTACGCCGGGACACGGAAGAGACCCAGTACTTC. Complete variable domain (other parts from reference TRBV7-9 and TRBJ2-5): DTGVSQNPRHKITKRGQNVTFRCDPISEHNRLYWYRQTLGQGPEFLTYFQNEAQLEKSRLLSDRFSAERPKGSFSTLEIQRTEQGDSAMYLCASSLRRDTEETQYFGPGTRLLVL.

The rearrangement links TRBV29-1 to TRBJ2-3; 7 positions match TRBD2. Germline V gives CDR1 SQVTM, CDR2 ANQGSEA. V lost 2 bases and J lost 0; bases outside the gene matches: 8. The CDR3 consists of 16 residues. The CDR3 reads CSVEKREGWSTDTQYF. For the CDR3, the DNA is TGCAGCGTTGAAAAAAGGGAGGGGTGGAGCACAGATACGCAGTATTTT.

The V gene is TRBV30, the J gene TRBJ2-6; D may be TRBD2 (7 bases). CDR1 is GTSNPN, CDR2 SVGIG, per germline (reference sequence). V gave up 8 bases and J gave up 0 bases, with 20 bases separating them. The CDR3 sequence is 17 residues long. CDR3 residues: CALWGGRGDSGANVLTF. CDR3 DNA: TGTGCCCTTTGGGGGGGGCGCGGTGACTCTGGGGCCAACGTCCTGACTTTC.

V and J are TRBV6-6 and TRBJ2-7, with TRBD1 as a possible D gene (8 bases). The CDR3 covers 16 residues. CDR1 MNHNY and CDR2 SVGAGI come from the germline V gene (reference sequence). With 0 bases removed from V and 2 bases from J, the gap between germline ends came to 14 bases. The CDR3 DNA follows: TGTGCCAGCAGTTACTCGAGGACAGGGACTACCTACGAGCAGTACTTC. It specifies CASSYSRTGTTYEQYF.

The chain uses TRBV2 and TRBJ1-2; possible D gene TRBD1, 6 bases. The germline CDR1 and CDR2 sequences are SNHLY and FYNNEI. The CDR3 sequence is 11 residues long. V lost 6 bases to trimming and J lost 14 bases, with 16 bases between them. CDR3 loop: CASRESTGNTF. The CDR3 DNA is TGTGCCAGCAGGGAGAGTACAGGGAATACCTTC.

This clone was counted once. The chain recombines TRBV30 with TRBJ1-4; 11 nucleotides agree with TRBD1. The CDR3 is 14 amino acids. J lost 8 bases, V lost 2 bases, and 4 bases had no gene match. Germline V lookup: CDR1 GTSNPN, CDR2 SVGIG (reference sequence). The CDR3 reads CAWSSGTGGEKLFF. The CDR3 nucleotides read TGTGCCTGGAGTTCCGGGACAGGGGGAGAAAAACTGTTTTTT.

This chain links TRBV5-1 with TRBJ2-3, with TRBD1 matching 7 bases. From germline, CDR1 is SGHRS and CDR2 YFSETQ. The ends lost 3 bases at V and 1 base at J; junction bases unmatched: 5. The CDR3 runs to 15 residues. Here the CDR3 DNA reads TGCGCCAGCAGCTCCGACAGGGATCGCACAGATACGCAGTATTTT. Translation: CASSSDRDRTDTQYF.

J is TRBJ2-2 and V is TRBV18, with a tentative D call TRBD1 (5 bases). Germline V CDR1 and CDR2: KGHSH, LQKENI. Trimming shortened V by 3 bases and J by 9 bases, and 11 bases separated the two germline ends. The CDR3 consists of 13 residues. CDR3: CASSPTANRELFF. Written as DNA, the CDR3 is TGTGCCAGCTCACCGACAGCGAACAGGGAGCTGTTTTTT.

The V gene is TRBV6-5, the J gene TRBJ1-1; 7 bases agree with TRBD1. The junction had 9 bases not matched to a gene; V was cut back by 7 bases and J by 4 bases. Germline values: CDR1 MNHEY, CDR2 SVGAGI. The CDR3 is made up of 14 amino acids. DNA for the CDR3: TGTGCCAGCAACCCAACAGGGGCGAGCACTGAAGCTTTCTTT. Protein product: CASNPTGASTEAFF.

The chain carries TRBV27 and TRBJ1-6, with 8 bases matching TRBD1. CDR3 length equals 14 residues. Per germline, CDR1 MNHEY and CDR2 SMNVEV (reference sequence). The V segment lost 6 bases and the J segment 6 bases; nucleotides outside the gene matches: 4. The CDR3 DNA reads as TGTGCCAGCAGGCCGGGACAGGTTAATTCACCCCTCCACTTT. Its protein is CASRPGQVNSPLHF.

The gene calls are TRBV5-1 and TRBJ1-2; maybe TRBD1 (6 bases). V shed 2 bases and J shed 3 bases, with 8 bases lying between them. CDR1 and CDR2 (germline): SGHRS, YFSETQ. The CDR3 totals 13 residues. CDR3 region: CASSLRTDYGYTF. The CDR3 DNA reads TGCGCCAGCAGCTTAAGGACAGACTATGGCTACACCTTC.

The chain combines TRBV7-2 with TRBJ1-1; D gene ambiguous. Germline CDR1 SGHTA, CDR2 FQGNSA. The CDR3 covers 15 residues. With 1 base removed from V and 11 bases from J, the gap between germline ends came to 20 bases. The CDR3 sequence: CASSLEVGSGRGAFF. CDR3 DNA sequence: TGTGCCAGCAGCTTAGAAGTAGGATCAGGCCGTGGGGCTTTCTTT.

The V call is TRBV2, the J call TRBJ1-6; no definite D call. V was clipped by 7 bases and J by 0 bases, with 7 bases between them. Germline CDR1 is SNHLY and CDR2 is FYNNEI. This CDR3 contains 14 residues. This chain's CDR3 is CASIELSYNSPLHF. CDR3 coding DNA: TGTGCCAGCATCGAGCTCTCCTATAATTCACCCCTCCACTTT.

In its sample, this clone was seen a few times. The rearrangement uses TRBV6-5 and TRBJ1-3, with 7 bases matching TRBD1. The V and J ends lost 6 bases and 5 bases, in that order; junction bases with no gene match: 7. The CDR3 length is 14 residues. Germline-derived CDR1 and CDR2 are MNHEY and SVGAGI. CDR3 sequence: CASRTTGARNTIYF. The CDR3 DNA sequence: TGTGCCAGCAGGACCACAGGGGCCCGAAACACCATATATTTT.